This TCR beta chain was captured in a study of blood T cell repertoires in COVID-19. Across the whole study: The United States, Italy and Spain provided the acute and convalescent COVID-19 samples. Sample material is recorded as cDNA or gDNA derived from T cells, B-cell-depleted T cells, or PBMCs.

Original processing notes: Estimation of nucleated cell counts was performed using reference gene primer amplification. This table comes from immunoSEQ multiplex PCR, and its TCRdb copy is limited to in-frame clones, with some not included. The DNA gave D and trimming, while V, J and clone size come from that table. The sample shows approximately 150,000 clones, 88% of them seen only once. From germline, CDR1 is MDHEN and CDR2 SYDVKM. The J segment lost 0 bases and the V segment lost 7 bases, leaving 6 bases of the junction unmatched. This CDR3 has 15 amino acids. The sequenced sample was peripheral blood. The chain recombines TRBV28 with TRBJ1-2; 9 bases are shared with TRBD1. This clonotype originated in a man aged 55 to 70 with active or convalescent COVID-19. In nucleotides, the CDR3 is TGTGCCAGCACCTCCGGGACAGGGTCTAACTATGGCTACACCTTC. Protein sequence: CASTSGTGSNYGYTF.